This TCR beta chain was sequenced for a study of blood T cell dynamics during melanoma immunotherapy. Study overall: Metastatic melanoma patients received first-line pembrolizumab or nivolumab plus ipilimumab.

Time point specified: week 3, after first cycle of checkpoint inhibitor. At 12 weeks after first infusion, RECIST 1.1 defined response for most patients. Prior systemic cancer therapy, immunosuppressant use and other active malignancies excluded patients. Clones were read by immunoSEQ multiplex PCR, and TCRdb kept only the in-frame ones, dropping some. The sample has roughly 11,000 clones; around 90% are singletons. Trimming stripped 5 bases from V and 6 bases from J, with 7 bases between. In germline, CDR1 is SGHAT, CDR2 FQDESV (reference sequence). The length of the CDR3 is 12 residues. The receptor was derived from a human donor with melanoma. The genes are TRBV11-1 and TRBJ2-2; possible D gene TRBD2, 5 bases. Source: blood, taken from a patient treated with checkpoint blockade. As DNA, the CDR3 is TGTGCCAGCAGCCCCGGGGCCGGGGAGCTGTTTTTT. This translates into CASSPGAGELFF.